This TCR beta chain was identified in a study of neurological immune-mediated disorders. Study-wide results and caveats: The most TCR clonal expansion was seen in HTLV-1-associated myelopathy, whereas the least was seen in multiple sclerosis, below the level in healthy controls.

Trimming cost V 2 bases and J 4 bases, with 14 bases left between them. Germline-derived CDR1 and CDR2 are LGHDT and YNNKEL (reference sequence). The CDR3 loop spans 15 amino acids. The cDNA was generated by 5'RACE with 10-nucleotide random UMIs. One entry per CDR3 protein, called by TCRdb with MiXCR from the 5' RACE reads. The table records about 10,000 distinct CDR3 sequences, under 25% of them present only once. By proportion, this clonotype is medium-sized. No antigen is known for it. Sequenced: CD8+ T cells from blood. The rearrangement uses TRBV3-1 and TRBJ1-2; TRBD1 is a possible D gene (5 bases). This sequence originates from a middle-aged woman with multiple sclerosis. The CDR3 DNA reads TGTGCCAGCAGCCAACAGGGTCCGGCAGGCTATGGCTACACCTTC. The encoded protein is CASSQQGPAGYGYTF.